These T cell receptor beta chains were read from a single sample in a study of cytomegalovirus exposure and HLA in healthy donors. Produced via immunoSEQ multiplex PCR; TCRdb's table is partial and in-frame only. The sample consists of roughly 120,000 clones, less than 90% of them appearing once. The sample comprised PBMCs. All receptors derive from a man between 18 and 35 years old in good health and CMV-seropositive. The CDR3 runs from the conserved cysteine through the conserved F or W. The D gene is left open where the match is weak. Size is stated for part of the rows, as once, few or many counts, or as a class when the clone is expanded.

DNA: TGTGCCAGCAGCTTACGGGGGGAGTCGGCGGATACGCAGTATTTT; CDR3: CASSLRGESADTQYF; D: TRBD2; J: TRBJ2-3; V: TRBV7-6; size: once
DNA: TGTGCCAGCAGCTTGGGCGTAGCGGGGCGGGACGAGCAGTACTTC; CDR3: CASSLGVAGRDEQYF; D: TRBD2; J: TRBJ2-7; V: TRBV5-4; size: .
DNA: TGTGCCAGCGAGGGGACAGGGCTGAATGAGCAGTTCTTC; CDR3: CASEGTGLNEQFF; D: TRBD1; J: TRBJ2-1; V: TRBV6-6; size: .
DNA: TGTGCCAGTAGTATTCTATCCCCCTCTTACAGGCAGGGCGGACGGAGCTATGGCTACACCTTC; CDR3: CASSILSPSYRQGGRSYGYTF; D: .; J: TRBJ1-2; V: TRBV19; size: .
DNA: TGTGCCAGCAGCCGTGAAGGGGCGGGGACCACTGAAGCTTTCTTT; CDR3: CASSREGAGTTEAFF; D: .; J: TRBJ1-1; V: TRBV5-6; size: .
DNA: TGTGCCAGCGCCGGTAGCGGGGGGTACAATGAGCAGTTCTTC; CDR3: CASAGSGGYNEQFF; D: TRBD2; J: TRBJ2-1; V: TRBV18; size: once
DNA: TGTGCCAGCAGCTTGGGGACAGGGGGGTGGGAGCAGTACTTC; CDR3: CASSLGTGGWEQYF; D: TRBD1; J: TRBJ2-7; V: TRBV11-2; size: .
DNA: TGTGCCAGCAGCGCCCTACTAGCGAAGGACAATGAGCAGTTCTTC; CDR3: CASSALLAKDNEQFF; D: TRBD2; J: TRBJ2-1; V: TRBV9; size: .
DNA: TGTGCCATCAGTGATACAGTGTCACCCTACGAGCAGTACTTC; CDR3: CAISDTVSPYEQYF; D: .; J: TRBJ2-7; V: TRBV10-3; size: .
DNA: TGTGCCAGCAGCTCGGGACAGAACTATGGCTACACCTTC; CDR3: CASSSGQNYGYTF; D: TRBD1; J: TRBJ1-2; V: TRBV7-6; size: .
DNA: TGCAGCGTCCACTCCCTAGGGAGAATCACTGAAGCTTTCTTT; CDR3: CSVHSLGRITEAFF; D: .; J: TRBJ1-1; V: TRBV29-1; size: .
DNA: TGTGCCAGCAGCTTAAGCTACTCGAATCACAATGAGCAGTTCTTC; CDR3: CASSLSYSNHNEQFF; D: .; J: TRBJ2-1; V: TRBV11-3; size: .
DNA: TGTGCCACCCGACGGGACCCGGGAGTGGAAAAACTGTTTTTT; CDR3: CATRRDPGVEKLFF; D: .; J: TRBJ1-4; V: TRBV19; size: .
DNA: TGTGCCAGCAGCTATCCGGGACTGCGCTCCTACAATGAGCAGTTCTTC; CDR3: CASSYPGLRSYNEQFF; D: .; J: TRBJ2-1; V: TRBV7-8; size: .
DNA: TGTGCCAGCAGCACCGGGACAGGGCGTGTCTACCACTATGGCTACACCTTC; CDR3: CASSTGTGRVYHYGYTF; D: TRBD1; J: TRBJ1-2; V: TRBV5-6; size: once
DNA: TGTGCCAGCAGCTCCCGACAGGGGGCAGCTGGCTACACCTTC; CDR3: CASSSRQGAAGYTF; D: TRBD1; J: TRBJ1-2; V: TRBV7-2; size: .
DNA: TGTGCCAGCAGTGGCACCCGGGACAGGGAAGATACGCAGTATTTT; CDR3: CASSGTRDREDTQYF; D: TRBD1; J: TRBJ2-3; V: TRBV6-1; size: .
DNA: TGTGCCAGCAGCTTAGGGGCAGGGGGACGCTTGGGTCTCGATACGCAGTATTTT; CDR3: CASSLGAGGRLGLDTQYF; D: TRBD1; J: TRBJ2-3; V: TRBV7-9; size: .
DNA: TGTGCCAGCAGTTACTACGGGAGCTCGGGGTCTGAAGCTTTCTTT; CDR3: CASSYYGSSGSEAFF; D: .; J: TRBJ1-1; V: TRBV6-5; size: .
DNA: TGTGCCAGCAGTGATTCGGGGGAGTATAGCAATCAGCCCCAGCATTTT; CDR3: CASSDSGEYSNQPQHF; D: .; J: TRBJ1-5; V: TRBV2; size: .
DNA: TGCGCCAGCAGCCAAGTTGGGTGGGTGGTTGGCGGGGAGACCCAGTACTTC; CDR3: CASSQVGWVVGGETQYF; D: .; J: TRBJ2-5; V: TRBV4-1; size: .
DNA: TGTGCCAGCAGCCAAGAAGGGGTGGGCCTAGCGGGGCCAGGTGAGCAGTTCTTC; CDR3: CASSQEGVGLAGPGEQFF; D: TRBD2; J: TRBJ2-1; V: TRBV4-2; size: .
DNA: TGTGCCAGCAGCTTAGTGGACGGGGGGAGCACAGATACGCAGTATTTT; CDR3: CASSLVDGGSTDTQYF; D: TRBD2; J: TRBJ2-3; V: TRBV11-2; size: .
DNA: TGTGCCAGCAGCTTAGAGGGACTAGCAACTGATACGCAGTATTTT; CDR3: CASSLEGLATDTQYF; D: TRBD2; J: TRBJ2-3; V: TRBV11-3; size: .
DNA: TGTGCCAGTAGTCCCGCGGGGGCTGGAGGCTACACCTTC; CDR3: CASSPAGAGGYTF; D: .; J: TRBJ1-2; V: TRBV19; size: .
DNA: TGTGCCATCAGTGAGCGGACAGGGACTGGGGATTCACCCCTCCACTTT; CDR3: CAISERTGTGDSPLHF; D: TRBD1; J: TRBJ1-6; V: TRBV10-3; size: .
DNA: TGCGCCAGCAGCTTGGATGGGACAGGTCCCCACGAGCAGTACTTC; CDR3: CASSLDGTGPHEQYF; D: TRBD1; J: TRBJ2-7; V: TRBV5-1; size: few
DNA: TGTGCCAGCAGTGCCGGGACAGGGGGCGAGCAGTACTTC; CDR3: CASSAGTGGEQYF; D: TRBD1; J: TRBJ2-7; V: TRBV2; size: .
DNA: TGCGCCAGCAGCCAACCTACAGGAGATGACACTGAAGCTTTCTTT; CDR3: CASSQPTGDDTEAFF; D: .; J: TRBJ1-1; V: TRBV4-1; size: few
DNA: TGTGCCAGCAGTTACTCGCGCGGGGGGGCAGATACGCAGTATTTT; CDR3: CASSYSRGGADTQYF; D: TRBD2; J: TRBJ2-3; V: TRBV6-5; size: once
DNA: TGCAGCGTTGTAGGGGGACAGGGGCTGACCGGGGCCAACGTCCTGACTTTC; CDR3: CSVVGGQGLTGANVLTF; D: TRBD1; J: TRBJ2-6; V: TRBV29-1; size: once
DNA: TGTGCCAGCAGTTTGGGTTTCCGGACAGGGGGGAATTCACCCCTCCACTTT; CDR3: CASSLGFRTGGNSPLHF; D: TRBD1; J: TRBJ1-6; V: TRBV28; size: once
DNA: TGTGCCAGCAGTTTACAGGGGGGCGGCTACACCTTC; CDR3: CASSLQGGGYTF; D: TRBD1; J: TRBJ1-2; V: TRBV28; size: .
DNA: TGTGCCAGTAGTCTCTCGGGGGGGCGCATGTACAATGAGCAGTTCTTC; CDR3: CASSLSGGRMYNEQFF; D: TRBD2; J: TRBJ2-1; V: TRBV19; size: .
DNA: TGTGCCAGCTCATTGCAGACAGGGGGCGACAGCGATAGTCCCTACGAGCAGTACTTC; CDR3: CASSLQTGGDSDSPYEQYF; D: TRBD1; J: TRBJ2-7; V: TRBV18; size: .
DNA: TGCAGCGTTGAGTCAGGGGATGAAAAACTGTTTTTT; CDR3: CSVESGDEKLFF; D: .; J: TRBJ1-4; V: TRBV29-1; size: .
DNA: TGTGCCAGTATAACAGGGAACACTGAAGCTTTCTTT; CDR3: CASITGNTEAFF; D: .; J: TRBJ1-1; V: TRBV19; size: few
DNA: TGTGCCAGTAGTTCCAGAAGACAGGCCCGATTAGATCAGCCCCAGCATTTT; CDR3: CASSSRRQARLDQPQHF; D: .; J: TRBJ1-5; V: TRBV19; size: .
DNA: TGTGCCAGCAGTGAAGAGGACTCCCGAGGTGCGCACGAGCAGTACTTC; CDR3: CASSEEDSRGAHEQYF; D: .; J: TRBJ2-7; V: TRBV6-1; size: .
DNA: TGTGCCAGCAGTTTATCGCCTAGGGGGCGAATTGGCTTGTTAAACTATGGCTACACCTTC; CDR3: CASSLSPRGRIGLLNYGYTF; D: TRBD1; J: TRBJ1-2; V: TRBV27; size: .
DNA: TGTGCCAGCAGTGAGGGCCAGAACACTGAAGCTTTCTTT; CDR3: CASSEGQNTEAFF; D: .; J: TRBJ1-1; V: TRBV6-5; size: .
DNA: TGTGCCACTGGACAGGGGGCTATGAGGGAGACCCAGTACTTC; CDR3: CATGQGAMRETQYF; D: TRBD1; J: TRBJ2-5; V: TRBV10-3; size: few